This TCR beta chain was identified in a study of CD8+ T cells in alopecia areata. V lost 3 bases, J lost 2 bases, and 10 bases lay in between. CDR3 length equals 14 residues. Germline V gives CDR1 LNHDA, CDR2 SQIVND (reference sequence). Noted treatment: oral pan-JAK inhibitor, 5-10 mg twice daily. Study-wide results and limits: Across lesional scalp, and particularly alopecia totalis/universalis, clonality surpassed that of normal scalp.

In each case, RNA was isolated and then reverse transcribed into cDNA as the sequencing template. Clones were sequenced by immunoSEQ multiplex PCR, and TCRdb holds only the in-frame ones, with some missing. The repertoire holds hundreds of thousands of clones, with about 60% as singletons. Worth noting for this clone: Its antigen is undetermined.

This TCR came from a human donor with alopecia areata. Source: CD4+ T cells sorted from blood, taken at approximately week 51, from a patient treated with tofacitinib. The chain has TRBV19 and TRBJ1-2, with a weak D call TRBD1 (5 bases). The CDR3 is CASSIGTANYGYTF. DNA of the CDR3: TGTGCCAGTAGTATCGGGACGGCGAACTATGGCTACACCTTC.